A single sample gave rise to the 18 T cell receptor beta chains below, sequenced in a study of T cell repertoires in cytomegalovirus infection. TCRdb reanalysed the reads using MiXCR and keeps one entry per CDR3 protein. The top ten clones hold roughly 13% of a sample with around 530,000 distinct CDR3 sequences, about 30% of them seen once. Sequencing used PBMCs. The receptors originated from a human donor in good health (CMV status not recorded). Some clones in this sample may be carry-over from other donors' samples.

This clonotype was observed at least ten times. The chain couples TRBV7-2 to TRBJ2-2; no clear D. Germline V gene lookup returns CDR1 SGHTA and CDR2 FQGNSA. The V gene lost 5 bases and the J gene lost 4 bases, with 11 bases spanning the gap. This CDR3 contains 14 residues. CDR3 in amino acids: CASSVGSSTGELFF. For the CDR3, the DNA is TGTGCCAGCAGCGTAGGGTCTAGCACCGGGGAGCTGTTTTTT.

This clonotype has a count of ten or more. This rearrangement joins TRBV7-2 to TRBJ2-3; TRBD2 agrees at 7 bases. Per the germline V gene, CDR1 is SGHTA and CDR2 is FQGNSA. The junction had 8 bases not matched to a gene; V was cut back by 3 bases and J by 2 bases. This CDR3 comprises 16 residues. The CDR3 sequence is CASSLTGGTTTDTQYF. The CDR3 region has the DNA TGTGCCAGCAGCTTGACCGGTGGGACTACCACAGATACGCAGTATTTT.

This clonotype occurred a few times. A junction boundary mismatches the germline segment, possibly from a read error. The chain uses TRBV7-7 and TRBJ2-5; D possibly uses TRBD1 or TRBD2 (5 bases each). In germline, CDR1 is SSHAT, CDR2 FNYEAQ (reference sequence). The CDR3 extends over 14 amino acids. The DNA for the CDR3 is TGTGCTAGCAGCTCGGGACCTAGGAGGGAGACCCAGTACTTC. This sequence encodes CASSSGPRRETQYF.

The chain uses TRBV28 and TRBJ2-3, with TRBD2 matching 8 bases. The CDR3 length is 15 residues. Germline CDR1 reads MDHEN; CDR2 reads SYDVKM. The V and J ends lost 3 bases and 4 bases, in that order; junction bases with no gene match: 6. In nucleotides, the CDR3 is TGTGCCAGCAGTTTTCAAGCGGGAGTGGCAGATACGCAGTATTTT. Translated: CASSFQAGVADTQYF.

This clonotype was observed at least ten times. CDR3 nucleotide sequence: TGTGCCAGTAACAGGGGGCGCAACACCGGGGAGCTGTTTTTT. Translating it yields CASNRGRNTGELFF. The gene calls are TRBV7-2 and TRBJ2-2; 9 positions agree with TRBD1. CDR1 and CDR2 (germline): SGHTA, FQGNSA. Trimming took 9 bases from V and 2 from J; bases not matched to a gene: 4. CDR3 length: 14 residues.

This clonotype has a handful of counts. A read error is likely, as this CDR3 ends without the conserved phenylalanine or tryptophan. The DNA is left out, because the CDR3 cannot be placed on it with certainty; the CDR3 is given as TCRdb lists it. CDR3 sequence reads: CASIGGRRFHI. The rearrangement uses TRBV27 and TRBJ1-2; the DNA was not compared with TRBD1, the D call given in the table. The CDR3 spans 11 amino acids, including both terminal residues. Germline values: CDR1 MNHEY, CDR2 SMNVEV (reference sequence).

This clonotype was seen only a few times. The V gene is TRBV12-5, the J gene TRBJ1-6; D gene unclear. The V and J ends lost 1 base and 3 bases respectively, with 16 bases between them. CDR1 LGHNT and CDR2 FRNRAP come from the germline V gene. CDR3 length: 18 amino acids. CDR3 amino acids: CASGLGKTRHHYNSPLHF. Written as DNA, the CDR3 is TGTGCTAGTGGTTTGGGGAAAACGAGACACCACTATAATTCACCCCTCCACTTT.

The chain recombines TRBV2 with TRBJ1-2, with D uncertain. There are 14 residues in the CDR3. V was shortened by 1 base and J by 7 bases, with 13 bases between the two germline ends. From germline, CDR1 is SNHLY and CDR2 FYNNEI. CDR3 amino acids: CASSEGREGSGYTF. CDR3 in DNA: TGTGCCAGCAGTGAAGGGCGGGAGGGAAGTGGCTACACCTTC. The entire variable domain, with the rest obtained from reference TRBV2 and TRBJ1-2, is as follows: EPEVTQTPSHQVTQMGQEVILRCVPISNHLYFYWYRQILGQKVEFLVSFYNNEISEKSEIFDDQFSVERPDGSNFTLKIRSTKLEDSAMYFCASSEGREGSGYTFGSGTRLTVV.

The chain joins TRBV29-1 to TRBJ1-1, with D hard to call. V was clipped by 5 bases and J by 4 bases, with 11 bases between them. The CDR3 is 12 residues long. CDR1 and CDR2 from the germline V gene are SQVTM and ANQGSEA. The DNA of the CDR3 is TGCAGCGTTCTTGGGCGGGGCACTGAAGCTTTCTTT. Residues: CSVLGRGTEAFF.

This clonotype has only one observation. The chain joins TRBV19 to TRBJ2-1; D may be TRBD1 (6 bases). CDR1 LNHDA and CDR2 SQIVND come from the germline V gene (reference sequence). The CDR3 spans 15 residues. V shed 4 bases and J shed 5 bases, with 15 bases lying between them. The CDR3 coding sequence is TGTGCCAGTAGTAGACAGGTTAAGGTTAACAATGAGCAGTTCTTC. It translates to CASSRQVKVNNEQFF.

The V gene is TRBV6-4, the J gene TRBJ2-2; maybe TRBD2 (6 bases). The ends were cut back, 6 bases at V and 3 bases at J, with 11 bases in the middle. Germline CDR1 and CDR2: MRHNA and SNTAGT. The CDR3 extends over 14 amino acids. CDR3 amino acids: CASRTGEDTGELFF. The CDR3 nucleotides are TGTGCCAGCAGGACGGGAGAAGACACCGGGGAGCTGTTTTTT.

The chain recombines TRBV19 with TRBJ2-1, with TRBD2 identical over 7 bases. V shed 3 bases, J shed 5 bases, and the junction held 4 bases outside the gene matches. Germline CDR1 reads LNHDA; CDR2 reads SQIVND (reference sequence). The CDR3 has 14 residues. The CDR3 DNA is TGTGCCAGTAGTATTATGGGACTAAACAATGAGCAGTTCTTC. Protein product: CASSIMGLNNEQFF.

This chain uses TRBV20-1 with TRBJ2-1, with 13 nucleotides matching TRBD2. The CDR3 loop spans 17 amino acids. V was clipped by 5 bases and J by 0 bases; unmatched bases: 7. Germline CDR1 reads DFQATT; CDR2 reads SNEGSKA (reference sequence). DNA of the CDR3: TGCAGTGCTTTTGGGTGGACTAGCGGGAGCTCCTACAATGAGCAGTTCTTC. Translating it yields CSAFGWTSGSSYNEQFF.

This chain links TRBV18 with TRBJ2-7; TRBD2 might be the D (6 bases). The CDR3 is 14 residues long. Per the germline V gene, CDR1 is KGHSH and CDR2 is LQKENI. The V and J ends lost 5 bases and 3 bases respectively, with 14 bases between them. The CDR3 spells CASSEDSGLYEQYF. The CDR3 DNA is TGTGCCAGCTCAGAAGACTCGGGACTCTACGAGCAGTACTTC.

V usage is TRBV6-2 or TRBV6-3 and J usage is TRBJ2-1; D unclear. Germline V gene lookup returns CDR1 MNHEY and CDR2 SVGEGT. The CDR3 is 13 residues long. The germline V and J ends were trimmed by 2 bases and 9 bases, with 11 bases remaining between them. The CDR3 DNA is TGTGCCAGCAGTTACACCCTAGTGCGTGAGCAGTTCTTC. This codes for CASSYTLVREQFF.

This clonotype appeared many times. This sequence joins TRBV7-2 and TRBJ2-3, with 7 positions matching TRBD2. Trimming took 8 bases from V and 5 from J; bases not matched to a gene: 4. This CDR3 region has 12 residues. In germline, CDR1 is SGHTA, CDR2 FQGNSA. The DNA for the CDR3 is TGTGCCAGCGGGAGGGCCAAAGATACGCAGTATTTT. It encodes CASGRAKDTQYF.

The chain joins TRBV7-2 to TRBJ1-2; the D is unclear. The CDR3 loop spans 15 amino acids. Trimming removed 1 base from V and 4 bases from J, with 13 bases in between. Germline V gives CDR1 SGHTA, CDR2 FQGNSA. The CDR3 sequence is CASSLDGRRTYGYTF. The DNA for the CDR3 is TGTGCCAGCAGCTTAGACGGACGGAGGACCTATGGCTACACCTTC.

J is TRBJ2-3 and V is TRBV7-8, with 8 bases fitting TRBD1. The CDR3 is 15 amino acids. The ends lost 5 bases at V and 4 bases at J; junction bases unmatched: 8. From germline, CDR1 is SGHVS and CDR2 FQNEAQ. CDR3 bases: TGTGCCAGCAGCCAAGGAGACAGGGGAGCAGATACGCAGTATTTT. Its protein product is CASSQGDRGADTQYF.